This T cell receptor (beta chain) originates from a study of radiotherapy plus CTLA-4 blockade in lung cancer. Overall study: Objective responses were documented in around 19% of patients, with disease control in about 28%.

Assay used: immunoSEQ multiplex PCR; TCRdb lists only in-frame clones, some missing. The data show over 10,000 clones, with about 86% seen just once and 25% to 30% held by the top ten. The study gave focal radiation plus ipilimumab CTLA-4 blockade to patients with chemo-refractory metastatic non-small-cell lung cancer. About this clone itself: Its specificity is not known.

Regarding the study as a whole: Tumor-origin TCR clones grew in blood after radiotherapy plus ipilimumab. Early blood T cell clone dynamics reportedly forecast response best, with interferon-beta.

This TCR derives from a human donor with non-small cell lung cancer that progressed on radiotherapy plus ipilimumab. The sequenced sample was peripheral blood, obtained from a patient treated with radiotherapy plus ipilimumab.

The DNA for the CDR3 is TGTGCCAGCAGCTTAGGGGCGTCGCTGGCCGTGGGAGATACGCAGTATTTT. Translation: CASSLGASLAVGDTQYF. The chain carries TRBV7-8 and TRBJ2-3; D uncertain. Trimming removed 1 base from V and 5 bases from J, with 19 bases in between. Germline assignment: CDR1 SGHVS and CDR2 FQNEAQ. The CDR3 is made up of 17 amino acids.